Described below is a single T cell receptor beta chain sequence and its context. The data originate from a study of regulatory T cells in long-lasting Graves disease. In the study overall: A definition of persistent Graves' disease required over 5 years of antithyroid drugs plus positive TSH receptor antibodies.

CDR3-region Arm-PCR and iRepertoire HTBI primers produced the TCR beta libraries. TCRdb passed the multiplex PCR reads through MiXCR, listing each CDR3 protein once. Here the sample spans approximately 350,000 distinct CDR3 sequences, roughly 25% being singletons. The sample's time point: persistent/refractory GD, antithyroid drugs over 5 years with positive TRAb. The authors made the TCR library using RNA they extracted from PBMCs. Trimming shortened V by 4 bases and J by 2 bases, and 7 bases separated the two germline ends. The CDR3 runs 13 residues. Germline values: CDR1 MNHEY, CDR2 SVGEGT. The sample consisted of peripheral blood mononuclear cells (PBMCs), taken when the disease was refractory, from a patient treated with antithyroid drugs. The chain joins TRBV6-2 or TRBV6-3 to TRBJ2-3; TRBD1 might be the D (5 bases). This receptor was obtained from a woman aged 40-49 years with Graves disease. CDR3 protein: CASSSTDTDTQYF. Here the CDR3 DNA reads TGTGCCAGCAGTTCGACAGACACAGATACGCAGTATTTT.